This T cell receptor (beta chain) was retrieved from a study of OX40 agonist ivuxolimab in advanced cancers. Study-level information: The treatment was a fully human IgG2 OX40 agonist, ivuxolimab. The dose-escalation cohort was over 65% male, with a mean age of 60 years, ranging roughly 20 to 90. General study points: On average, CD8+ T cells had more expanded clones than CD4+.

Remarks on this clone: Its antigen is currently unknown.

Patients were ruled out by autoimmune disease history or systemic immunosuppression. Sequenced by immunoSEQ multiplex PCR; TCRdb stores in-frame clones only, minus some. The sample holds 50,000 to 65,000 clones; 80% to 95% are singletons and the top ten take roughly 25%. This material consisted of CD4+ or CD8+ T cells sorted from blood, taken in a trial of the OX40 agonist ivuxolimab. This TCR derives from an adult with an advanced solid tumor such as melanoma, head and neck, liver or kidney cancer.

The CDR3 sequence is CASSALDYEQYF. The CDR3 bases are TGTGCCAGCAGTGCCCTTGACTACGAGCAGTACTTC. The genes are TRBV2 and TRBJ2-5; D is unclear. The J call may be faulty, since TRBJ2-7 better matches the DNA end. The CDR3 totals 12 residues. Germline V gene sequence: CDR1 SNHLY, CDR2 FYNNEI.